The source of this T cell receptor (beta chain) is a study of cytomegalovirus exposure and HLA in healthy donors (dated by TCRdb to 2015 to 2018). Background on the whole study: In an earlier analysis of approximately 640 of the donors, roughly 300 Gb of sequence data and 117 million unique TCR beta sequences from roughly 190 million T cells were reported. Roughly 300 gigabases of sequencing data and around 85 million unique TCR sequences made up an early release that covered about 640 HLA-typed donors. Among the roughly 400 genotyped donors, 81% belonged to the genetic ancestry cluster associated with self-reported Caucasian donors. The study aimed to test whether signatures of past pathogen exposure could be identified by cataloging public T cell receptors. The T cell repertoires of 666 subjects were profiled by immunosequencing and related to cytomegalovirus serostatus. In addition to the first cohort of 650 to 750 subjects, a separate validation cohort of approximately 130 different subjects was used. To predict cytomegalovirus infection status, the study brought together high-throughput TCR immunosequencing, statistical association of individual TCRs with disease status, and machine learning. A later analysis re-analyzed previously published TCR beta repertoires from roughly 630 donors and added high-resolution HLA genotyping to study TCR occurrence patterns. Rather than drawing on any new phenotypic data, the later analysis identified candidate immune exposures from TCR beta sequences and the way those sequences occurred across donors. In an earlier analysis of a few hundred of the donors, high-throughput TCR beta sequencing was used to judge whether each TCR beta V gene segment behaved as functional or pseudogenic. Donor age, sex, ethnicity and CMV serostatus were compiled alongside the repertoire data. Genome-wide SNP genotypes for about 65% of the 666 donors were used in a later genetic analysis, which treated that subset as a discovery cohort. Every discovery cohort repertoire had been produced on one sequencing platform. HLA typing included class I and class II loci at four-digit resolution. The number of typed donors differed by locus: about 620-640 for A, B, C, DRB1 and DQB1; some 500 for DQA1; about 600 for DPA1; and some 450 for DPB1. Roughly 5 DR-DQ haplotypes were treated as single units for association and clustering because of strong linkage in the cohort. On average, 235,054 unique TCR beta nucleotide sequences were sequenced per donor among more than 350 genotyped donors of the cohort, with roughly 20% of those sequences being non-productive.

Library preparation used the immunoSEQ multiplex PCR assay. The multiplex PCR relied on a mix of 60 forward primers for TCR Vbeta segments and 13 reverse primers for TCR Jbeta segments. Amplification of the CDR3 region of rearranged TCR beta genes was performed with a multiplex PCR assay on genomic DNA. The Illumina HiSeq System was used to sequence the amplified TCR beta libraries as 87-base-pair reads. The study's own analysis went as follows. Across the 500 to 850 repertoires, a later analysis counted tens of millions of unique TCR beta chains, roughly 11 million of which were shared by at least two donors. A nearest-neighbor algorithm error-corrected the raw reads and collapsed the reads into unique sequences, merging closely related sequences to remove PCR and sequencing errors. Alignment of CDR3 sequences to IMGT reference sequences was used to assign V, D and J gene segments. For a sequence to be retained, a match of at least six nucleotides to both a V gene segment and a J gene segment was required. Rearrangements were classified as productive when the CDR3 lacked stop codons and remained in frame with V and J, and all other rearrangements were classified as non-productive. Following IMGT convention, CDR3 was defined as the stretch from the second conserved V-encoded cysteine up to the conserved J-encoded phenylalanine. The earlier analysis of more than 450 of the donors excluded sequences that lacked an unambiguous match to a single V gene segment. An earlier analysis of several hundred of the donors called V segments functional above 56.7% productive rearrangements and segregating when the between-donor standard deviation exceeded 5%. A statistical classification framework was built to diagnose cytomegalovirus status from the catalog of TCR beta chain sequences. In a later analysis, V and J genes were assigned by comparing TCR nucleotide sequences against IMGT/GENE-DB human TR gene sequences. The TCRdist pipeline was used in a later analysis to assign CDR3 sequences and most-parsimonious VDJ recombination scenarios. A later analysis defined each TCR beta chain by its CDR3 amino acid sequence plus V-gene family, and excluded reads lacking a unique V-gene family. In a later analysis, a few hundred highly shared, low-generation-probability nucleotide sequences were removed to address suspected cross-contamination and a sequencing artifact. For each public chain, a later analysis derived a clonal expansion index from normalized ranks of inferred template counts within each repertoire. In a later analysis, generation probabilities were computed with a VDJ recombination model fitted to out-of-frame rearrangements, and the resulting probabilities were checked against IGoR. Hypergeometric tests were used in a later analysis to score TCR-TCR, TCR-HLA and TCR-CMV co-occurrence, with a repertoire-size bias correction applied to the TCR pairs. In a later analysis, false discovery rates were estimated by permuting HLA or CMV assignments 20 times. In a later analysis, co-occurring TCRs were grouped using DBSCAN, and TCRdist sequence similarity was added for clustering within HLA-allele-positive subsets. Repertoires with fewer than 30,000 or more than 120,000 public chains were left out of co-occurrence clustering, as were a handful of repertoires with anomalous nucleotide sharing. TCRdb carries this immuneACCESS record with in-frame sequences only. Its versions omit some clonotypes, under half of them owing to an unresolved V gene in the studies checked, with the rest unexplained. V and J calls plus clone size are reproduced from that table; the DNA served to infer D and trimming. The sample has roughly 120,000 clones on record, approximately 15% of them singletons. The top ten clones comprise under 2.5% of the sample.

V gives up 0 bases and J gives up 9 bases, and the segment between their germline ends measures 11 bases. The CDR3 contains 13 residues, cysteine and phenylalanine counted. Of all the DNA, just the CDR3 is kept, 39 bases in frame from base 1. In the germline V gene, CDR1 corresponds to MGHRA and CDR2 to YSYEKL. The cohort consisted of more than 650 healthy bone marrow donors. At the time of sampling, every cohort member was nominally healthy, though immune exposures that went unrecorded were likely present. The donor tested CMV seronegative and was one of the 352 seronegative cohort members. A peripheral blood sample was collected from each donor, and TCR beta sequencing was performed on peripheral blood mononuclear cells. The Qiagen DNeasy Blood Extraction Kit was used to extract genomic DNA from the blood cell samples. This clone has just a few counts. Its antigen remains undetermined. No much larger clone is present one base from it, and per-base qualities are unavailable.

General findings and caveats noted by the study authors: In a later analysis, HLA-associated TCR beta chains were found to be more clonally expanded and to have lower generation probabilities than equally common non-associated chains. A later analysis found that TCR association rates varied across HLA loci, with DRB1 alleles showing the most associated TCRs and HLA-C alleles the fewest. Assigning TCR associations to individual alleles was difficult when HLA alleles, especially DR and DQ, strongly co-occurred. A total of 164 TCR beta chains were listed by the study as associated with cytomegalovirus. At a false discovery rate of 0.05, a later analysis linked under 20,000 TCR beta sequences to specific HLA alleles. In an earlier analysis of about 600 of the donors, most TCR beta V segments appeared in productive rearrangements about 87% or about 30% of the time, broadly matching IMGT annotations. An association between a missense DCLRE1C variant and V-gene and J-gene trimming of TCR beta chains was found in a later genetic analysis and replicated in an independent cohort. Some IMGT-functional V segments, including TRBV6-2 and TRBV6-3, could not be distinguished by the 87-base-pair reads and were therefore excluded. A further reported finding was that TCR beta sequences accurately predicted the HLA-A and HLA-B alleles for most subjects in the first cohort. According to a later analysis, parvovirus B19, influenza, CMV and Epstein-Barr virus appeared linked to several top co-occurrence clusters. Most TCR sequences were seen in very few donors, while some public TCRs were found in many individuals. Linkage disequilibrium might explain the correlated functional status among segregating V segments, but an unknown experimental factor could not be ruled out. CMV serostatus was the only immune exposure information available for the cohort. A few of the identified cytomegalovirus-associated TCR beta chains were confirmed in vitro to be specific for cytomegalovirus antigens. Sequencing depth was assumed to be roughly uniform across donors in the presence/absence analyses, though that assumption may not hold. A later analysis found that most CMV-associated TCR beta chains appeared HLA-restricted, with HLA associations seemingly driven largely by CMV exposure. According to a later genetic analysis, donors in an Asian-associated ancestry cluster had fewer N-insertions in productive TCRs than the approximately 650-donor mean. In this cohort, only TCR beta chains were sequenced, and detectable features were limited by the absence of alpha or paired-chain data. Because some donors lacked HLA typing at each locus, the association tests relied only on the typed subset. Because counts were too low, around 17 rarely observed V segments, including chromosome 9 orphons, were left out of the earlier analysis of approximately 500 of the donors. According to the authors, the approach could potentially be generalized to other disease states and immunological phenotypes. The classifier was reported to diagnose cytomegalovirus status with high specificity and sensitivity in both the original and validation cohorts. A cluster of highly shared sequence variants was judged likely to represent a technical artifact of the sequencing pipeline.

The source of this sequence is a woman between 18 and 30 years old in good health and CMV-seronegative. The sample was PBMCs. The V gene is TRBV4-1 and the J gene is TRBJ2-5; TRBD2 is possibly the D segment (6 matching bases). The sequenced DNA: TGCGCCAGCAGCCAAGATCTTCGGAGGGCCCAGTACTTC. Its amino acids are CASSQDLRRAQYF.